The 18 T cell receptor beta chains below all came from one sample that was sequenced in a study of blood T cell repertoires in COVID-19 (dated by TCRdb to the early 2020s). The library was produced with the immunoSEQ multiplex PCR assay. Drawn from immuneACCESS, this table holds only the in-frame rearrangements with V and J called that TCRdb kept. Clones are partly lost; checked studies trace under half to an unresolved V gene and leave the rest unexplained. The sample data list over 75,000 clones, and just under 80% of these were observed just once. Of the sample, about 16% falls within the top ten clones. The sample taken for sequencing was peripheral blood. Receptor source: a human donor in a cohort sampled during active COVID-19.

The chain couples TRBV6-5 to TRBJ1-1, with 8 bases lining up with TRBD1. The CDR3 contains 14 residues. V lost 4 bases, J lost 7 bases, and 8 bases stayed unmatched. Germline CDR1 and CDR2: MNHEY and SVGAGI. The CDR3 DNA reads as TGTGCCAGCAGTTCTCGGACAGGGAGAGGTGAAGCTTTCTTT. It encodes CASSSRTGRGEAFF.

V and J are TRBV6-5 and TRBJ1-3; the D is unclear. The length of the CDR3 is 12 residues. Trimming stripped 8 bases from V and 0 bases from J, with 5 bases between. Germline lookup yields CDR1 MNHEY and CDR2 SVGAGI. The CDR3 protein is CASYSSGNTIYF. The CDR3 region has the DNA TGTGCCAGCTATAGCTCTGGAAACACCATATATTTT.

The chain links TRBV27 to TRBJ1-5; 9 bases line up with TRBD1. CDR3 length: 15 amino acids. V was pared by 0 bases and J by 4 bases, with 1 base of the junction left unmatched. Germline V CDR1 and CDR2: MNHEY, SMNVEV (reference sequence). CDR3 amino acids: CASSLSGQGNQPQHF. CDR3 nucleotides: TGTGCCAGCAGTTTATCTGGACAGGGGAATCAGCCCCAGCATTTT.

The CDR3 spells CARSLLFSGRRKEQYF. The CDR3 nucleotides are TGTGCCAGAAGCTTACTTTTTAGCGGGAGGAGGAAAGAGCAGTACTTC. The chain employs TRBV5-3 and TRBJ2-7; 10 bases are a match to TRBD2. TRBV5-3 is labeled an ORF, and its function is uncertain. Germline trimming cut 2 bases from V and 7 bases from J; bases unmatched to any gene: 12. This CDR3 region has 16 residues.

The chain combines TRBV7-9 with TRBJ2-3, with D possibly matching TRBD2 (6 bases). CDR3 length: 15 amino acids. Germline V gene data show CDR1 as SEHNR and CDR2 as FQNEAQ (reference sequence). Trimming stripped 5 bases from V and 6 bases from J, with 18 bases between. CDR3 nucleotides: TGTGCCAGCAGCCTTGTGGGCGGGGCGGGTGATACGCAGTATTTT. Translation gives CASSLVGGAGDTQYF.

The rearrangement joins TRBV6-5 to TRBJ1-2; D unclear. CDR1 is MNHEY, CDR2 SVGAGI, per germline. V lost 0 bases and J lost 1, with 12 bases in between. CDR3 length: 16 amino acids. The CDR3 bases are TGTGCCAGCAGTTACTCTGTTGCAGGCAATAACTATGGCTACACCTTC. It codes for CASSYSVAGNNYGYTF.

The chain is built from TRBV21-1 and TRBJ2-1; the table's D call TRBD1 went unverified against the DNA. TRBV21-1 is termed a pseudogene. CDR3 length: 15 residues. CDR3: CASSKCPQGGDEQFF. The CDR3 DNA follows: TGTGCCAGCAGCAAATGCCCACAGGGCGGCGATGAGCAGTTCTTC.

This clone was seen a few times. The gene calls are TRBV9 and TRBJ1-3, with TRBD1 matching 9 bases. Germline V gives CDR1 SGDLS, CDR2 YYNGEE. This CDR3 contains 16 residues. With V trimmed by 0 bases and J by 3 bases, 4 bases remained unmatched. DNA of the CDR3: TGTGCCAGCAGCGTAGGGGGGACAGGGAGTGGAAACACCATATATTTT. Translation: CASSVGGTGSGNTIYF.

This clone appeared once. V usage is TRBV28 and J usage is TRBJ1-3, with D maybe TRBD1 (6 bases). Trimming took off 6 bases at V and 8 bases at J, with 20 bases between the two ends. The CDR3 has 15 amino acids. The V gene's germline CDR1 is MDHEN and CDR2 SYDVKM. The CDR3 loop reads CASSRTPPGAYTIYF. The CDR3 nucleotides read TGTGCCAGCAGCCGTACCCCGCCAGGGGCATACACCATATATTTT.

The J gene is TRBJ1-1, the V gene TRBV2; tentative D call: TRBD1 (6 bases). The V end lost 5 bases, the J end lost 0 bases, and 10 bases lay between the germline ends. The CDR3 totals 14 residues. Germline V gene lookup returns CDR1 SNHLY and CDR2 FYNNEI. The CDR3 sequence is CASSNQGLNTEAFF. In nucleotides, the CDR3 is TGTGCCAGCAGTAACCAGGGGTTGAACACTGAAGCTTTCTTT.

V gene TRBV27 combines with J gene TRBJ2-7; TRBD1 might be the D (5 bases). The CDR3 has 16 amino acids. Trimming shortened V by 0 bases and J by 3 bases, and 15 bases separated the two germline ends. Germline V gene sequence: CDR1 MNHEY, CDR2 SMNVEV (reference sequence). The CDR3 DNA reads TGTGCCAGCAGTTTATCGGGGCAGGGAAAGGACTACGAGCAGTACTTC. Protein: CASSLSGQGKDYEQYF.

J is TRBJ2-5 and V is TRBV6-5; D is possibly TRBD2 (6 bases). Germline values: CDR1 MNHEY, CDR2 SVGAGI. CDR3 length: 14 residues. V was clipped by 6 bases and J by 1 base, with 12 bases between them. The CDR3 sequence: CASSRGTLQETQYF. The CDR3 nucleotides are TGTGCCAGCAGCCGTGGGACTCTCCAAGAGACCCAGTACTTC.

The gene calls are TRBV28 and TRBJ2-1; 16 bases agree with TRBD2. Looked up from germline, CDR1 is MDHEN and CDR2 is SYDVKM. Trimming removed 7 bases from V and 10 bases from J; junction bases left unmatched: 10. CDR3 length equals 16 residues. Here the CDR3 reads CASTGGTSGRVKEQFF. CDR3 in DNA: TGTGCCAGCACCGGGGGGACTAGCGGGAGGGTAAAAGAGCAGTTCTTC.

The chain combines TRBV27 with TRBJ2-7, with 12 bases fitting TRBD2. In germline, CDR1 is MNHEY, CDR2 SMNVEV (reference sequence). There are 16 residues in the CDR3. V lost 8 bases to trimming and J lost 2 bases; unmatched junction nucleotides: 10. CDR3 sequence: CASAGLAGGIPYEQYF. DNA of the CDR3: TGTGCCAGCGCGGGGCTAGCGGGAGGGATCCCCTACGAGCAGTACTTC.

A few counts support this clone. The rearrangement joins TRBV19 to TRBJ1-1, with 7 bases that match TRBD1. This CDR3 has 14 amino acids. J was trimmed by 0 bases and V by 6 bases; bases with no gene match: 4. Germline assignment: CDR1 LNHDA and CDR2 SQIVND (reference sequence). CDR3 residues: CASRHRGVNTEAFF. CDR3 nucleotides: TGTGCCAGTAGGCACAGGGGAGTGAACACTGAAGCTTTCTTT.

The J gene is TRBJ2-2, the V gene TRBV7-2, with 10 bases fitting TRBD2. The CDR3 consists of 18 residues. With V trimmed by 2 bases and J by 0 bases, 6 bases remained unmatched. Per the germline V gene, CDR1 is SGHTA and CDR2 is FQGNSA. This CDR3 is CASSLRSSGSANTGELFF. The CDR3 DNA follows: TGTGCCAGCAGCTTACGGTCTAGCGGGAGTGCGAACACCGGGGAGCTGTTTTTT.

The rearrangement joins TRBV2 to TRBJ2-3; the match to TRBD1 covers 7 bases. V was pared by 6 bases and J by 0 bases, with 6 bases of the junction left unmatched. The CDR3 loop spans 15 amino acids. The germline V gene encodes CDR1 SNHLY and CDR2 FYNNEI. The CDR3 DNA sequence: TGTGCCAGCAGCATGACAGGGTTGAGCACAGATACGCAGTATTTT. Residues: CASSMTGLSTDTQYF.

The rearrangement uses TRBV7-8 and TRBJ1-5, with TRBD1 matching over 9 bases. The CDR3 is 15 amino acids. V lost 1 base and J lost 4; bases outside the gene matches: 2. Germline loops: CDR1 SGHVS, CDR2 FQNEAQ. CDR3 region: CASSLVGTGNQPQHF. The CDR3 DNA is TGTGCCAGCAGCTTAGTTGGGACAGGGAATCAGCCCCAGCATTTT.